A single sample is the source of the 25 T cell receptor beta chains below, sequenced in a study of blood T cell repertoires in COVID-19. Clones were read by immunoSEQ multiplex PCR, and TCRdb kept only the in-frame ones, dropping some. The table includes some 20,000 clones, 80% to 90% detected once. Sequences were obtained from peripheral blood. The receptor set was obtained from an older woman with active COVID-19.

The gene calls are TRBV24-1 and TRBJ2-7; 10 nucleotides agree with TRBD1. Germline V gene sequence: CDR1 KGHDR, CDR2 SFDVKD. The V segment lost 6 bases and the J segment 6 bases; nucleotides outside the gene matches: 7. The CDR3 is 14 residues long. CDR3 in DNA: TGTGCCACCAGTACTCTGACAGGGGGCGGCGAGCAGTACTTC. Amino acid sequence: CATSTLTGGGEQYF.

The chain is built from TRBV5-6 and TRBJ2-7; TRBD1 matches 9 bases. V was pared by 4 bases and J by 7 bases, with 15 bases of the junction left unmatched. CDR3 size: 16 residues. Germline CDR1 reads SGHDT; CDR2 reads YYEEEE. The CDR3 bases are TGTGCCAGCAGCAACCGTGGGACAGGGTGGCCAGGGGAGCAGTACTTC. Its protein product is CASSNRGTGWPGEQYF.

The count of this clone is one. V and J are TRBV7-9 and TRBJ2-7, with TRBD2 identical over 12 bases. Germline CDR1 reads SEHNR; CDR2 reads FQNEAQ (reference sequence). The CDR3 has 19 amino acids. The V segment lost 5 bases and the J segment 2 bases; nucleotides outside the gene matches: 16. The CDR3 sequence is CASSGHPGLAGWRAYEQYF. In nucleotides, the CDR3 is TGTGCCAGCAGCGGTCACCCGGGACTAGCGGGCTGGAGGGCCTACGAGCAGTACTTC.

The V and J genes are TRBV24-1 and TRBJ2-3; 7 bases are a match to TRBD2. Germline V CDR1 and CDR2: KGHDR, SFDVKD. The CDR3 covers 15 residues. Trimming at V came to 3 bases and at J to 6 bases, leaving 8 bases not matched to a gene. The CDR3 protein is CATSDPGRGVDTQYF. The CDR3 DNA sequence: TGTGCCACCAGTGATCCAGGACGGGGGGTGGATACGCAGTATTTT.

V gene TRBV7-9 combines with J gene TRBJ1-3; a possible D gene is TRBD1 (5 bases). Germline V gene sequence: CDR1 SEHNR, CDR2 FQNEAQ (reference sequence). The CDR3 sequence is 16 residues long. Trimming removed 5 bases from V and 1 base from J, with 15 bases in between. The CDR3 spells CASSLRAGRSGNTIYF. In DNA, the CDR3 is TGTGCCAGCAGCCTTCGTGCAGGGCGGTCTGGAAACACCATATATTTT.

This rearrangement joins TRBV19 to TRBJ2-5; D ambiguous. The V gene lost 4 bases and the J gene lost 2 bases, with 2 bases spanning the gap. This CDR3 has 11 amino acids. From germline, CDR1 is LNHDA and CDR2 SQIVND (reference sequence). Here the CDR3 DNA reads TGTGCCAGTAGTACTCAAGAGACCCAGTACTTC. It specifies CASSTQETQYF.

The CDR3 loop is CASPPGGQGKASSNQPQHF. In DNA form, the CDR3 reads TGCGCCAGCCCCCCTGGTGGACAGGGTAAAGCCAGTAGCAATCAGCCCCAGCATTTT. The rearrangement uses TRBV23-1 and TRBJ1-5, with TRBD1 identical over 8 bases. TRBV23-1 counts as an open reading frame of uncertain function. The length of the CDR3 is 19 residues. The trim removed 8 bases at V and 0 bases at J, leaving 18 bases unmatched.

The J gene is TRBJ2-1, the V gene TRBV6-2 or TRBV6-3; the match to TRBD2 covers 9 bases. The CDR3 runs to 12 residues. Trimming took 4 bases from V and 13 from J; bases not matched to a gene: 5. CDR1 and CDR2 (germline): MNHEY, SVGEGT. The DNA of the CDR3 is TGTGCCAGCAGTTTTCTAGGGACTAGCCAGTTCTTC. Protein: CASSFLGTSQFF.

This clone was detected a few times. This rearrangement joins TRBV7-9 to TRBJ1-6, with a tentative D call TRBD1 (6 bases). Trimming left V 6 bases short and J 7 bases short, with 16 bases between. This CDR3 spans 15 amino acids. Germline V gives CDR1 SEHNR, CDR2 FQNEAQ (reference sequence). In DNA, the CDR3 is TGTGCCAGCAGTCCCTTCGGGGGGCAGAATTCACCCCTCCACTTT. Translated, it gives CASSPFGGQNSPLHF.

This CDR3 is CASSYLDRGTENGYTF. The CDR3 DNA reads TGTGCCAGCAGTTACCTGGACAGGGGGACGGAAAATGGCTACACCTTC. The J gene is TRBJ1-2, the V gene TRBV6-6, with 10 positions matching TRBD1. Germline values: CDR1 MNHNY, CDR2 SVGAGI (reference sequence). The V gene end was trimmed by 2 bases and the J gene end by 6 bases; junction bases not matched to a gene: 9. The CDR3 has 16 residues.

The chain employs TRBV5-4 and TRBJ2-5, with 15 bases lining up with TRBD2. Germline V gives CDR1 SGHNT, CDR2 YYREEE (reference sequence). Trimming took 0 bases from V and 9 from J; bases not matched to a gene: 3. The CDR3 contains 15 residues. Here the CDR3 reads CASSLAGLAGGSQYF. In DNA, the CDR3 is TGTGCCAGCAGCTTGGCGGGACTAGCGGGGGGATCCCAGTACTTC.

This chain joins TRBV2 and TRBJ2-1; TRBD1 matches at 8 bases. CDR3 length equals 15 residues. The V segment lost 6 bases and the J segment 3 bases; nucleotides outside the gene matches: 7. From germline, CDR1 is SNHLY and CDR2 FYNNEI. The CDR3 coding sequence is TGTGCCAGCAGGAGGACAGGGTTTTTCTACAATGAGCAGTTCTTC. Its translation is CASRRTGFFYNEQFF.

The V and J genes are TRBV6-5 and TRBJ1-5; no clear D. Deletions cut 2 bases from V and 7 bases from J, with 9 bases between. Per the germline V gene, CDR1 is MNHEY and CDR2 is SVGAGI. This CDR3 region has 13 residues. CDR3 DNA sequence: TGTGCCAGCAGTTACCGCGGGGAGCAGCCCCAGCATTTT. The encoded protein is CASSYRGEQPQHF.

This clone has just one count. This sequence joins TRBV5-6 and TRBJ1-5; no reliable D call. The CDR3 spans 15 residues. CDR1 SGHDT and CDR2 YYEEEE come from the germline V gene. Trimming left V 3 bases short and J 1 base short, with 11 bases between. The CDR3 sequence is CASSSWEISNQPQHF. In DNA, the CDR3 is TGTGCCAGCAGCTCTTGGGAGATAAGCAATCAGCCCCAGCATTTT.

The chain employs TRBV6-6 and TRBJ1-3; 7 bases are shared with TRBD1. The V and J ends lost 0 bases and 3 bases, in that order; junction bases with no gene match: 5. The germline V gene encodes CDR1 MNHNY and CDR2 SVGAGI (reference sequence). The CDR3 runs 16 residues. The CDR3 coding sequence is TGTGCCAGCAGTTACTCCGAACAGGGGAGTGGAAACACCATATATTTT. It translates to CASSYSEQGSGNTIYF.

The CDR3 sequence is CASTGELNTEAFF. DNA for the CDR3: TGTGCCAGCACGGGGGAGTTGAACACTGAAGCTTTCTTT. The chain has TRBV2 and TRBJ1-1; maybe TRBD1 (5 bases). CDR3 size: 13 residues. Between the trimmed V and J ends, which lost 7 bases and 0 bases, there was a span of 9 bases. Germline V CDR1 and CDR2: SNHLY, FYNNEI.

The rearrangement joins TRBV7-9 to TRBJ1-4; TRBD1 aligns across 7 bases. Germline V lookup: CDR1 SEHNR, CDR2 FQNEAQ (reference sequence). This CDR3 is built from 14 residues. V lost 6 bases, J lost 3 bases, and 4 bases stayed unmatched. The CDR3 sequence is CASRSTGANEKLFF. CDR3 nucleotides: TGTGCCAGCAGGTCCACAGGGGCTAATGAAAAACTGTTTTTT.

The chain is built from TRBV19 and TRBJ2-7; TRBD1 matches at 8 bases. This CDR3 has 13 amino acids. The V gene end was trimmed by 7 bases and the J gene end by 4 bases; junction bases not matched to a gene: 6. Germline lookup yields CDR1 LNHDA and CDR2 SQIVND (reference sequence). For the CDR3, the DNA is TGTGCCAGTACCCCTGACAGGGGTTACGAGCAGTACTTC. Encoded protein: CASTPDRGYEQYF.

CDR3 sequence: CASSRRWENNEQFF. The CDR3 DNA follows: TGTGCCAGCAGCCGGAGGTGGGAGAACAATGAGCAGTTCTTC. V is TRBV6-2 or TRBV6-3 and J is TRBJ2-1, with D possibly matching TRBD2 (5 bases). Trimming removed 6 bases from V and 5 bases from J, with 14 bases in between. The CDR3 loop spans 14 amino acids. Germline CDR1 and CDR2: MNHEY and SVGEGT.

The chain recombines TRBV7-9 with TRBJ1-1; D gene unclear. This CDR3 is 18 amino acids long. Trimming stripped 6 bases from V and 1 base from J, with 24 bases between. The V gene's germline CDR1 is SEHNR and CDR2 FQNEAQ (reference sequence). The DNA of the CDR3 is TGTGCCAGCAGGGAGCAGTATGAGACTCAAGGTTGGAACACTGAAGCTTTCTTT. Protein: CASREQYETQGWNTEAFF. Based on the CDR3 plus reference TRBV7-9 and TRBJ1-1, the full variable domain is DTGVSQNPRHKITKRGQNVTFRCDPISEHNRLYWYRQTLGQGPEFLTYFQNEAQLEKSRLLSDRFSAERPKGSFSTLEIQRTEQGDSAMYLCASREQYETQGWNTEAFFGQGTRLTVV.

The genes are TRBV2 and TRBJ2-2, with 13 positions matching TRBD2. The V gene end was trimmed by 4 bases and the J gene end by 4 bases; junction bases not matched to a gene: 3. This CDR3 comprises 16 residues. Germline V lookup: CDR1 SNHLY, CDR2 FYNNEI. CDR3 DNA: TGTGCCAGCAGTGCACTAGCGGGGGGGCCCACCGGGGAGCTGTTTTTT. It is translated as CASSALAGGPTGELFF. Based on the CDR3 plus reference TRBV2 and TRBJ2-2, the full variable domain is EPEVTQTPSHQVTQMGQEVILRCVPISNHLYFYWYRQILGQKVEFLVSFYNNEISEKSEIFDDQFSVERPDGSNFTLKIRSTKLEDSAMYFCASSALAGGPTGELFFGEGSRLTVL.

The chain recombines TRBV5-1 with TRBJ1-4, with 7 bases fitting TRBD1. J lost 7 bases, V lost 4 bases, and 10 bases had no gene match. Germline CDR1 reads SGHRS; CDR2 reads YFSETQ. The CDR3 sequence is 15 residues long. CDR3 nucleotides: TGCGCCAGCAGCCCGACCCCTCAGGGGGGTGAAAAACTGTTTTTT. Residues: CASSPTPQGGEKLFF.

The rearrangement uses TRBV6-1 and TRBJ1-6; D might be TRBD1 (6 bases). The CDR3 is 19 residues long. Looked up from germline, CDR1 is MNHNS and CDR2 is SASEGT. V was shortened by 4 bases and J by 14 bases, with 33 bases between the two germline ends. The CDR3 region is CASSARDRPDQVDNLSLHF. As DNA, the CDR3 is TGTGCCAGCAGTGCCCGAGACAGGCCCGATCAGGTCGATAATTTATCCCTCCACTTT.

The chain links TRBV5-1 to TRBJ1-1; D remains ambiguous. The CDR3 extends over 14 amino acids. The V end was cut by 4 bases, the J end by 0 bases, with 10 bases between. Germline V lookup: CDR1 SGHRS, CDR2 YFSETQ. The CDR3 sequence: CASSPGVMNTEAFF. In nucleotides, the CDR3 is TGCGCCAGCAGCCCCGGGGTGATGAACACTGAAGCTTTCTTT.

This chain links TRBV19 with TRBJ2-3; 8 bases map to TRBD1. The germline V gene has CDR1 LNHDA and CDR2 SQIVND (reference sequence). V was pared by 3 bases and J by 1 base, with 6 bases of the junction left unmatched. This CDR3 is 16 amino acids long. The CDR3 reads CASSIGADRGTDTQYF. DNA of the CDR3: TGTGCCAGTAGTATCGGTGCGGACAGGGGCACAGATACGCAGTATTTT.